This TCR beta chain is drawn from a study of blood T cell repertoires in COVID-19. Looking at the study overall: Spain, Italy and the United States supplied samples that represented acute and convalescent COVID-19. From T cells, B-cell-depleted T cells, or PBMCs came the material, which was cDNA or gDNA.

Authors' methods: Estimation of nucleated cell counts was performed using reference gene primer amplification. TCRdb's table, derived via immunoSEQ multiplex PCR, lists solely in-frame clones and lacks some. V, J and clone size derive from that table, while D and trimming were established from the DNA sequence. The sample records roughly 99,000 clones, around 74% being singletons. Germline CDR1 SNHLY, CDR2 FYNNEI. The junction had 3 bases not matched to a gene; V was cut back by 5 bases and J by 5 bases. The CDR3 totals 13 residues. This chain joins TRBV2 and TRBJ1-5; 7 bases map to TRBD1. The sequencing sample was made of peripheral blood. This TCR was recovered from an elderly woman with active or convalescent COVID-19. The CDR3 region has the DNA TGTGCCAGCAGTTATACAGGGGATCAGCCCCAGCATTTT. Translation: CASSYTGDQPQHF.